This entry lists 3 T cell receptor beta chains sequenced from one sample in a study of T cell repertoires in cytomegalovirus infection. Their target antigens are unknown. TCRdb processed the reads anew with MiXCR; each CDR3 protein has one entry. The sample contains some 940,000 distinct CDR3 sequences, roughly 30% of which appear only once. The sample was cultured CD8+ T cells from PBMCs, taken from culture after CMV antigen stimulation. The origin of the receptors is a human donor in good health (CMV status not recorded). Some clones in this sample may be carry-over from other donors' samples.

The sample holds a few counts of this clonotype. The chain employs TRBV19 and TRBJ1-1; weak D call: TRBD1 (5 bases). Germline CDR1 reads LNHDA; CDR2 reads SQIVND (reference sequence). The V and J ends lost 7 bases and 4 bases respectively, with 10 bases between them. The CDR3 extends over 12 amino acids. The CDR3 bases are TGTGCCAGTACCCGGGGGAGCACTGAAGCTTTCTTT. Amino acid sequence: CASTRGSTEAFF.

This clonotype turned up a few times. V is TRBV12-3 or TRBV12-4 and J is TRBJ1-2, with unresolved D. V was pared by 5 bases and J by 6 bases, with 19 bases between. The CDR3 spans 15 residues. The CDR3 coding sequence is TGTGCCAGCAGTCCCCTTAGGGAAGAGTGGCATGGCTACACCTTC. Translated, it gives CASSPLREEWHGYTF.

This clonotype has a count of ten or more. The rearrangement links TRBV7-2 to TRBJ1-2; no firm D call. CDR1 and CDR2 from the germline V gene are SGHTA and FQGNSA. V was trimmed by 0 bases and J by 0 bases, leaving 5 bases between them. The CDR3 length is 14 residues. The CDR3 loop reads CASSLASPNYGYTF. The CDR3 region has the DNA TGTGCCAGCAGCTTAGCCTCACCTAACTATGGCTACACCTTC. Full variable domain (remainder filled in from reference TRBV7-2 and TRBJ1-2): GAGVSQSPSNKVTEKGKDVELRCDPISGHTALYWYRQSLGQGLEFLIYFQGNSAPDKSGLPSDRFSAERTGGSVSTLTIQRTQQEDSAVYLCASSLASPNYGYTFGSGTRLTVV.